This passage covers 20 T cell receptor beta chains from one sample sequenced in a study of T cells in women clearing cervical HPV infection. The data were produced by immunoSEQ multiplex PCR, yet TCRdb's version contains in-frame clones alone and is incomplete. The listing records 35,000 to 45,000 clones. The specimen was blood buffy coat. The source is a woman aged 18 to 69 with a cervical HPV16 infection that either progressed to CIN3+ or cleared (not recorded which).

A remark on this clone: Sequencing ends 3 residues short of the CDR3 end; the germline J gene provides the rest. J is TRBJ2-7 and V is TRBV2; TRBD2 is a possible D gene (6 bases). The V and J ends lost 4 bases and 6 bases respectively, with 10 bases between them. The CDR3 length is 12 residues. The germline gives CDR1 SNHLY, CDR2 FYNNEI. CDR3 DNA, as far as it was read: TGTGCCAGCAGTGGATCCGGGGGCGAG. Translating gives CASSGSGGE. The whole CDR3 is CASSGSGGEQYF.

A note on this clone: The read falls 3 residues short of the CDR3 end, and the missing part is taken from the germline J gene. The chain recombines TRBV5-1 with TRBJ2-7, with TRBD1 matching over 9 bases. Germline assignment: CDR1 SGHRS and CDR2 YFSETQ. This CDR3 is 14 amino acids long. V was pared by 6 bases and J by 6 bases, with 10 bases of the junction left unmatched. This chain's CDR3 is CASNGQGKGTEQYF. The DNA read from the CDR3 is TGCGCCAGCAACGGACAGGGGAAAGGAACCGAG.

The covered CDR3 bases are TGTGCCAGCAGCTCGGGACAGGGGGACACTGAA. This translates into CASSSGQGDTE. The complete CDR3 protein is CASSSGQGDTEAFF. The rearrangement joins TRBV7-9 to TRBJ1-1; 11 bases are shared with TRBD1. The CDR3 goes on 3 residues after the read ends, and that part is filled in from the germline J gene. This CDR3 comprises 14 residues. The V gene end was trimmed by 4 bases and the J gene end by 3 bases; junction bases not matched to a gene: 1. Germline V gives CDR1 SEHNR, CDR2 FQNEAQ (reference sequence). The variable domain in full, with the rest retrieved from reference TRBV7-9 and TRBJ1-1, is DTGVSQNPRHKITKRGQNVTFRCDPISEHNRLYWYRQTLGQGPEFLTYFQNEAQLEKSRLLSDRFSAERPKGSFSTLEIQRTEQGDSAMYLCASSSGQGDTEAFFGQGTRLTVV.

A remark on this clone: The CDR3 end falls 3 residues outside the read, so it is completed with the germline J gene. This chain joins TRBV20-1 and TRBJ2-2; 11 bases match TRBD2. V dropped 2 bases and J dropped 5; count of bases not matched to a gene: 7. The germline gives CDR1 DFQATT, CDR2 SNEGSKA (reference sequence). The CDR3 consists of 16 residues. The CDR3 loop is CSARSGLAGGTGELFF. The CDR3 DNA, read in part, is TGCAGTGCTAGATCTGGACTAGCGGGTGGAACCGGGGAG.

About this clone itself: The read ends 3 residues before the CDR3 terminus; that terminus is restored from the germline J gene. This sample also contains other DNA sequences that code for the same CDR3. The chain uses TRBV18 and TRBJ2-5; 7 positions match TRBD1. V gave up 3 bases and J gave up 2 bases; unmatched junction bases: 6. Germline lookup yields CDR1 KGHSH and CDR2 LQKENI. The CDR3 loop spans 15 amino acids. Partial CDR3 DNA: TGTGCCAGCTCACCCCGCCAGGGGGTTCAAGAGACC. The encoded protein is CASSPRQGVQET. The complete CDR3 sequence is CASSPRQGVQETQYF.

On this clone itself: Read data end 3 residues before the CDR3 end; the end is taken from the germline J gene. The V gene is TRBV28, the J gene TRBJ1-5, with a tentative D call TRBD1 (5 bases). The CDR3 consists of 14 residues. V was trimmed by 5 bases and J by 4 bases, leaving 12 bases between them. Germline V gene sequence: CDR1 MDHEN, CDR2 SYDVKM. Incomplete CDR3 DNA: TGTGCCAGCAGTGGTGGAGGGGCGAATCAGCCC. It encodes CASSGGGANQP. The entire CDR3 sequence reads CASSGGGANQPQHF. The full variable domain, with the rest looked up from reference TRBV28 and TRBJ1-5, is DVKVTQSSRYLVKRTGEKVFLECVQDMDHENMFWYRQDPGLGLRLIYFSYDVKMKEKGDIPEGYSVSREKKERFSLILESASTNQTSMYLCASSGGGANQPQHFGDGTRLSIL.

The sequenced CDR3 bases are TGTGCCAGCACCCATAGGGGACTAGCTCTACCTAGCTCCTACGAG. Amino acid sequence: CASTHRGLALPSSYE. The full-length CDR3 reads as CASTHRGLALPSSYEQYF. The genes are TRBV2 and TRBJ2-7; 9 positions match TRBD2. The read is 3 residues too short to cover the CDR3 end, so that end is filled in from the germline J gene. Germline CDR1 SNHLY, CDR2 FYNNEI. The CDR3 extends over 18 amino acids. J gave up 0 bases and V 7 bases, and 16 bases lay outside the gene matches.

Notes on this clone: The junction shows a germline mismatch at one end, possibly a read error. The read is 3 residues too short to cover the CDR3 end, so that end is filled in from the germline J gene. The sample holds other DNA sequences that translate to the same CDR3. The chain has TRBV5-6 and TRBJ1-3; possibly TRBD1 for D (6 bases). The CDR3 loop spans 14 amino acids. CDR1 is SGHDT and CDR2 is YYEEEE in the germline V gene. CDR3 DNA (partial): TGTGCCAGCAGCTTTACAGGGTCAGGAAACACG. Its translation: CASSFTGSGNT. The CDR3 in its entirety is CASSFTGSGNTIYF.

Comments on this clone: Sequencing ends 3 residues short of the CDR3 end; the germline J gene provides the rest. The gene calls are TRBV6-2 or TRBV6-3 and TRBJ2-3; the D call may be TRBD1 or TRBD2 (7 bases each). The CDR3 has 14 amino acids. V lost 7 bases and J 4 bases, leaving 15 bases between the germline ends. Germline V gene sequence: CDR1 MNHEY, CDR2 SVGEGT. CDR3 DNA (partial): TGTGCCAGCATTTCAGGGAGGGGGCCAGATACG. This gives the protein CASISGRGPDT. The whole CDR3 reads CASISGRGPDTQYF.

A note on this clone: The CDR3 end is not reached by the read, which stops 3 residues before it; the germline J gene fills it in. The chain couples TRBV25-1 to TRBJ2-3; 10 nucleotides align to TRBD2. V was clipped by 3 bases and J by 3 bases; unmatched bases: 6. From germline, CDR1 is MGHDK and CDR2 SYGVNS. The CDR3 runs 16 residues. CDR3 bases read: TGTGCCAGCAGTGACCCCAAGCGGGGGGGGACAGATACG. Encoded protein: CASSDPKRGGTDT. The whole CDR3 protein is CASSDPKRGGTDTQYF.

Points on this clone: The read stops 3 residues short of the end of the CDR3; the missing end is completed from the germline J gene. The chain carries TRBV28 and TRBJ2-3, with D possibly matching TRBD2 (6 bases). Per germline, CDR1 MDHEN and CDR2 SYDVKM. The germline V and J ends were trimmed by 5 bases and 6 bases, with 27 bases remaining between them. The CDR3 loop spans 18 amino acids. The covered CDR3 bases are TGTGCCAGCAGTATCCGGGTACTAGCCCCAGAGTCAGGTGATACG. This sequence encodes CASSIRVLAPESGDT. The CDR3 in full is CASSIRVLAPESGDTQYF.

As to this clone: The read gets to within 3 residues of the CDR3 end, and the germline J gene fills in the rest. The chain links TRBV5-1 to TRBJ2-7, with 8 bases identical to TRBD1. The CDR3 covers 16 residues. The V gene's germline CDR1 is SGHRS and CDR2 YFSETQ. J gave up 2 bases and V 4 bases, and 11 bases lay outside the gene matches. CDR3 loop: CASSIAPGQDTYEQYF. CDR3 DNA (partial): TGCGCCAGCAGCATAGCACCGGGACAGGATACCTACGAG.

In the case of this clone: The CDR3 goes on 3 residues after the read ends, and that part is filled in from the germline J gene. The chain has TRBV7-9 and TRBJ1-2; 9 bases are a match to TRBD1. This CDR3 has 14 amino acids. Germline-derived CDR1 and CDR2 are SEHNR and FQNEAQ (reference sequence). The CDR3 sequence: CASSFRDRAYDYTF. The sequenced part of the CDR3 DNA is TGTGCCAGCAGCTTCCGGGACAGGGCCTACGAC.

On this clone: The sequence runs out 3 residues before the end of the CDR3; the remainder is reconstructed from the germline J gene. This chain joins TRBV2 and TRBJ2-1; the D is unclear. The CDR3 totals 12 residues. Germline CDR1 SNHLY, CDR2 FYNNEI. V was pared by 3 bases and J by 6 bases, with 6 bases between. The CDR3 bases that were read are TGTGCCAGCAGTGACAGGTCCAATGAG. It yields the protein CASSDRSNE. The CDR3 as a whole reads CASSDRSNEQFF.

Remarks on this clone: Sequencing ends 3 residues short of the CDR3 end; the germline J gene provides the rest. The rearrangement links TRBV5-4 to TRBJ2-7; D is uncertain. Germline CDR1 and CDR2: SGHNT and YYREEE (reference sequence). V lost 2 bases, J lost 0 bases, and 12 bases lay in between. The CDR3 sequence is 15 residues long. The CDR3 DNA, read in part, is TGTGCCAGCAGCTTACCTCATAAAGCCTCCTACGAG. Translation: CASSLPHKASYE. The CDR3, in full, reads CASSLPHKASYEQYF.

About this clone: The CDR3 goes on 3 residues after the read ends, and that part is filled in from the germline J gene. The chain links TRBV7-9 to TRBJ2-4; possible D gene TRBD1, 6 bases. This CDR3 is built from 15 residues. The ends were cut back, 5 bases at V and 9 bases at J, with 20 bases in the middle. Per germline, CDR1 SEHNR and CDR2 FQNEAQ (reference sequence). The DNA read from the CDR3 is TGTGCCAGCAGCCCAGAAAACAGGGCCCAGGGCATT. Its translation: CASSPENRAQGI. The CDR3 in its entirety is CASSPENRAQGIQYF.

The CDR3 is CASSLDISGQIIDTQYF. CDR3 bases read: TGTGCCAGCAGTTTAGACATTTCGGGACAGATAATAGATACG. The chain is built from TRBV28 and TRBJ2-3; TRBD1 aligns across 7 bases. The observed sequence ends 3 residues before the CDR3 terminus, with the missing tail filled in from the germline J gene. This CDR3 is 17 amino acids long. In germline, CDR1 is MDHEN, CDR2 SYDVKM. V trimming: 2 bases; J trimming: 5 bases; junction bases outside the gene matches: 13. The full variable domain, completed using reference TRBV28 and TRBJ2-3, is DVKVTQSSRYLVKRTGEKVFLECVQDMDHENMFWYRQDPGLGLRLIYFSYDVKMKEKGDIPEGYSVSREKKERFSLILESASTNQTSMYLCASSLDISGQIIDTQYFGPGTRLTVL.

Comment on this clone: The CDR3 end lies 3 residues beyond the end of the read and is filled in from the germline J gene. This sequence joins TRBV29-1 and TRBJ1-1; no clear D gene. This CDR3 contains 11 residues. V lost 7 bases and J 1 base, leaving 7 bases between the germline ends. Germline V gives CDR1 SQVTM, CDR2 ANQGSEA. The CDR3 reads CSGRTNTEAFF. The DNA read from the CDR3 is TGCAGCGGCAGAACGAACACTGAA.

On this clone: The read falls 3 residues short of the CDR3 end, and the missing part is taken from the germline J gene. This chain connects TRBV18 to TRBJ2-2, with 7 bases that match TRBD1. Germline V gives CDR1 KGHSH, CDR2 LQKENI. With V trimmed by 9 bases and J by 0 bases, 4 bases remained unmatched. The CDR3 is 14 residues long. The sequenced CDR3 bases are TGTGCCAGTGCAGGACAGGCGAACACCGGGGAG. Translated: CASAGQANTGE. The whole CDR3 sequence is CASAGQANTGELFF.

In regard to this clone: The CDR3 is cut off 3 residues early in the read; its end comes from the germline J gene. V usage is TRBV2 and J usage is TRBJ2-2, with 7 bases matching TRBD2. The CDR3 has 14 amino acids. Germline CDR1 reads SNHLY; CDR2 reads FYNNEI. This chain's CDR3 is CASSWAAGRAKLFF. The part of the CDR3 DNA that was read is TGTGCCAGCAGTTGGGCCGCGGGGAGGGCCAAG. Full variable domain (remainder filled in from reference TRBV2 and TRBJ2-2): EPEVTQTPSHQVTQMGQEVILRCVPISNHLYFYWYRQILGQKVEFLVSFYNNEISEKSEIFDDQFSVERPDGSNFTLKIRSTKLEDSAMYFCASSWAAGRAKLFFGEGSRLTVL.